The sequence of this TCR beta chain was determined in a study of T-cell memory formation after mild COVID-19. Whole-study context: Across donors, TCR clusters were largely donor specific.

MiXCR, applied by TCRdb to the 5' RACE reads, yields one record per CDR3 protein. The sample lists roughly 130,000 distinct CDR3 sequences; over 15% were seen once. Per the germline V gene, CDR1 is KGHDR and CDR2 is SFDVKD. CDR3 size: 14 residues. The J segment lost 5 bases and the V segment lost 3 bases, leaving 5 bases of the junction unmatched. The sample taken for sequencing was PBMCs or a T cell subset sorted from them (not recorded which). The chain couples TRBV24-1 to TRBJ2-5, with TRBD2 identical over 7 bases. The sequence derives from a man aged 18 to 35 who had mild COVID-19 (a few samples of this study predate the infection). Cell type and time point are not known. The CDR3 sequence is CATSDTGLPETQYF. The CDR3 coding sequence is TGTGCCACCAGTGATACGGGACTACCGGAGACCCAGTACTTC.